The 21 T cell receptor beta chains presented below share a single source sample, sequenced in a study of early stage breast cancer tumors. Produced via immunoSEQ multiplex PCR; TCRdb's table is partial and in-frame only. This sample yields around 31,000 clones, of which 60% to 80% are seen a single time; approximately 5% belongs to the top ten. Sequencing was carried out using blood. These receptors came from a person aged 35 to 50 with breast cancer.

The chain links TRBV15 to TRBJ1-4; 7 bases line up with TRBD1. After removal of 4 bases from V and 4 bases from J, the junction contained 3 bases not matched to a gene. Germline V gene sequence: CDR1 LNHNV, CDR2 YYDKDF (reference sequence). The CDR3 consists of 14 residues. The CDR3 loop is CATSTTGVNEKLFF. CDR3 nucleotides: TGTGCCACCAGCACAACAGGGGTTAATGAAAAACTGTTTTTT.

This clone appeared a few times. In nucleotides, the CDR3 is TGTGCCAGCAGCTTAGCGGGATGGATGGGCTCCTACGAGCAGTACTTC. It translates to CASSLAGWMGSYEQYF. The chain couples TRBV7-6 to TRBJ2-7; unclear D gene. V lost 0 bases and J 0 bases, leaving 12 bases between the germline ends. Germline loops: CDR1 SGHVS, CDR2 FNYEAQ. This CDR3 is built from 16 residues.

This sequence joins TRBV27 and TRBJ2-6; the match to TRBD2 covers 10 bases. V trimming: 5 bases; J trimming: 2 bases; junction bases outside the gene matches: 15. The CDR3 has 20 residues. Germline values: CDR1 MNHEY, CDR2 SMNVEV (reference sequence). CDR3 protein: CASSPGQEAGGLPGANVLTF. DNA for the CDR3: TGTGCCAGCAGTCCGGGACAAGAAGCGGGAGGGCTCCCTGGGGCCAACGTCCTGACTTTC.

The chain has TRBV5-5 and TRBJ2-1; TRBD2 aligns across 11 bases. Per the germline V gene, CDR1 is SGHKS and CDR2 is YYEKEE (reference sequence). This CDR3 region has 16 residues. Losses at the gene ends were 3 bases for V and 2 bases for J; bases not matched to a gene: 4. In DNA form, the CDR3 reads TGTGCCAGCAGCTATTCTAGCGGGAGGACCTACAATGAGCAGTTCTTC. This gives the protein CASSYSSGRTYNEQFF.

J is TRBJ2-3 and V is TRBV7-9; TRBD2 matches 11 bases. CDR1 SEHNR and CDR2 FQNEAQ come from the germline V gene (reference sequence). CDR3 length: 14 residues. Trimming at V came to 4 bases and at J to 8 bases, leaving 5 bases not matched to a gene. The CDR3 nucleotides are TGTGCCAGCAGCTCGGGGACTAGCGGCGCTACGCAGTATTTT. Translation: CASSSGTSGATQYF.

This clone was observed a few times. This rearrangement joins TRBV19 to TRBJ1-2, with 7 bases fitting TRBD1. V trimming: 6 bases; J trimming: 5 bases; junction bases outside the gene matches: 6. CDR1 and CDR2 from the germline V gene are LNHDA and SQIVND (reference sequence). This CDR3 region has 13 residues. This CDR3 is CASRTGQNYGYTF. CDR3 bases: TGTGCCAGTAGAACGGGACAGAATTATGGCTACACCTTC.

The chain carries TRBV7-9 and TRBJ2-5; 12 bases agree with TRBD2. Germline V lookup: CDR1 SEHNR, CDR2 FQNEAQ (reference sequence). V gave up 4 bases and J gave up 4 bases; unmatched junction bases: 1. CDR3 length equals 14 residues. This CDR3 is CASSSSGRGETQYF. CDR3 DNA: TGTGCCAGCAGCTCTAGCGGGAGGGGAGAGACCCAGTACTTC.

This CDR3 is CASSPGQTNQPQHF. The CDR3 nucleotides are TGCGCCAGCAGCCCCGGACAGACAAATCAGCCCCAGCATTTT. The chain recombines TRBV5-1 with TRBJ1-5; D perhaps matches TRBD1 (6 bases). The CDR3 is 14 amino acids. The germline V gene encodes CDR1 SGHRS and CDR2 YFSETQ. V lost 4 bases to trimming and J lost 4 bases, with 12 bases between them.

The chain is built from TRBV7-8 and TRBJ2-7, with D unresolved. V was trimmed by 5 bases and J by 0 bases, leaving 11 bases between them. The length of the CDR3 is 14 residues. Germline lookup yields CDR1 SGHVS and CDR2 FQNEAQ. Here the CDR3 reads CASSKTEDSYEQYF. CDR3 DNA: TGTGCCAGCAGCAAGACCGAGGACTCCTACGAGCAGTACTTC.

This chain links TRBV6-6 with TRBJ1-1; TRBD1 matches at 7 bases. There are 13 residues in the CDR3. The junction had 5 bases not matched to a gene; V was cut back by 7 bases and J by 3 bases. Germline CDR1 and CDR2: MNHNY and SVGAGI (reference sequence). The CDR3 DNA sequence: TGTGCCAGCACCATTGACAGGGACACTGAAGCTTTCTTT. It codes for CASTIDRDTEAFF.

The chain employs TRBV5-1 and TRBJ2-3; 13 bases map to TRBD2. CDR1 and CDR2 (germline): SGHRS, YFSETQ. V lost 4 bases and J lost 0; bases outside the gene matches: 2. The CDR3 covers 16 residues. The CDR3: CASSEGLAGSTDTQYF. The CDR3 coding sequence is TGCGCCAGCAGCGAGGGACTAGCGGGGAGCACAGATACGCAGTATTTT.

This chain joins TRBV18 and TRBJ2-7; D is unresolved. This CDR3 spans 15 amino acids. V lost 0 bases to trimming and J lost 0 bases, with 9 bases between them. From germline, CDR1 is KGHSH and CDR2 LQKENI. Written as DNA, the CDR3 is TGTGCCAGCTCACCACCTTCATCCAGCTCCTACGAGCAGTACTTC. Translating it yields CASSPPSSSSYEQYF.

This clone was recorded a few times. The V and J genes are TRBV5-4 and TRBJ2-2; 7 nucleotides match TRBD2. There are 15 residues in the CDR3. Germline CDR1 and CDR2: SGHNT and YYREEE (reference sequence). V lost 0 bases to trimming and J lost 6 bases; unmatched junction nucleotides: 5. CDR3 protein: CASSLGGRGSGELFF. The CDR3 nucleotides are TGTGCCAGCAGCTTGGGCGGGAGAGGTTCCGGGGAGCTGTTTTTT.

The CDR3 here is CASSMQGAADTQYF. Here the CDR3 DNA reads TGTGCCAGTAGTATGCAGGGGGCCGCGGATACGCAGTATTTT. The chain couples TRBV19 to TRBJ2-3; 8 nucleotides agree with TRBD1. The junction had 5 bases not matched to a gene; V was cut back by 3 bases and J by 6 bases. The CDR3 contains 14 residues. Germline V gene lookup returns CDR1 LNHDA and CDR2 SQIVND (reference sequence). Based on the CDR3 plus reference TRBV19 and TRBJ2-3, the full variable domain is DGGITQSPKYLFRKEGQNVTLSCEQNLNHDAMYWYRQDPGQGLRLIYYSQIVNDFQKGDIAEGYSVSREKKESFPLTVTSAQKNPTAFYLCASSMQGAADTQYFGPGTRLTVL.

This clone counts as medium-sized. This CDR3 is CASSESWTRMGTGELFF. CDR3 nucleotides: TGTGCCAGCAGTGAATCTTGGACTAGGATGGGCACCGGGGAGCTGTTTTTT. J is TRBJ2-2 and V is TRBV2, with TRBD2 identical over 7 bases. CDR1 is SNHLY and CDR2 is FYNNEI in the germline V gene. The CDR3 contains 17 residues. J gave up 4 bases and V 2 bases, and 10 bases lay outside the gene matches.

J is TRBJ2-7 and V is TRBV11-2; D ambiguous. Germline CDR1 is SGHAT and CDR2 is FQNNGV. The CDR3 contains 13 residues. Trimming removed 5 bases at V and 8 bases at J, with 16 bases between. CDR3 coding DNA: TGTGCCAGCAGCCCCGCCTTTAGTTGGAAGCAGTACTTC. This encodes CASSPAFSWKQYF.

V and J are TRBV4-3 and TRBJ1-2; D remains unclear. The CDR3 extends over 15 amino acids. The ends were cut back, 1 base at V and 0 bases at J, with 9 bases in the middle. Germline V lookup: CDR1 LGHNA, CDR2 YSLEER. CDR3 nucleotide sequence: TGCGCCAGCAGCCAAGTGGTCAGAACTAACTATGGCTACACCTTC. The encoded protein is CASSQVVRTNYGYTF.

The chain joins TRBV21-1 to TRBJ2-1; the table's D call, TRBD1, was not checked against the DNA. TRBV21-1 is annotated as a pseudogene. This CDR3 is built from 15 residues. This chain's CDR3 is CASIPDRPSYNEQFF. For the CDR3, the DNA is TGTGCCAGCATCCCGGACAGGCCATCCTACAATGAGCAGTTCTTC.

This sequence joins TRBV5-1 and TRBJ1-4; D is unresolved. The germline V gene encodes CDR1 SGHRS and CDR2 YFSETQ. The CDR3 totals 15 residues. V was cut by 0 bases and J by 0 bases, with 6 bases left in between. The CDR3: CASSLVGTTNEKLFF. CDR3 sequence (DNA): TGCGCCAGCAGCTTGGTGGGAACAACTAATGAAAAACTGTTTTTT. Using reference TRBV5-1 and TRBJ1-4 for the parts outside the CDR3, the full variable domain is KAGVTQTPRYLIKTRGQQVTLSCSPISGHRSVSWYQQTPGQGLQFLFEYFSETQRNKGNFPGRFSGRQFSNSRSEMNVSTLELGDSALYLCASSLVGTTNEKLFFGSGTQLSVL.

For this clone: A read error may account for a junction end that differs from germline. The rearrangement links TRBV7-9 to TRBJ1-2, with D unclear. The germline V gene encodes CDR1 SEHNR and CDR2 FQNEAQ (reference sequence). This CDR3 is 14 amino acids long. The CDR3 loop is CANSLGRRWDGYTF. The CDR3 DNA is TGTGCCAACAGCTTAGGCCGCCGCTGGGATGGCTACACCTTC.

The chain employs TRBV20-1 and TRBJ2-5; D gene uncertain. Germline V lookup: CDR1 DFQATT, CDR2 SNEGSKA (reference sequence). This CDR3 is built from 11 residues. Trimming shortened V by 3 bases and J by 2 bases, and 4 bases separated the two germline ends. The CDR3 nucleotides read TGCAGTGCTAGTGTACAAGAGACCCAGTACTTC. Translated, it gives CSASVQETQYF.